This TCR beta chain was recorded in a study of blood T cell repertoires in COVID-19. Per the germline V gene, CDR1 is LGHDT and CDR2 is YNNKEL (reference sequence). Trimming pared 4 bases from V and 4 bases from J, leaving 11 bases between. CDR3 size: 14 residues. Measured with immunoSEQ multiplex PCR; TCRdb has only the in-frame clones, and not every one. The data contain about 120,000 clones, roughly 82% of them seen just once; the ten biggest clones take up 12%. The rearrangement links TRBV3-1 (or the pseudogene TRBV3-2) to TRBJ2-1; possibly TRBD1 for D (6 bases). This clonotype originated in a human donor in a cohort sampled during active COVID-19. Material: peripheral blood. The CDR3 reads CASSLGQYYNEQFF. Here the CDR3 DNA reads TGTGCCAGCAGCCTTGGACAGTATTACAATGAGCAGTTCTTC.